The 3 T cell receptor beta chains below were found in one sample sequenced in a study of monozygotic twins with inflammatory bowel disease. From its re-call of the 5' RACE reads, TCRdb lists each CDR3 protein once, without DNA. This sample's clone table lists fewer than 350,000 distinct CDR3 sequences. The sequenced sample was blood. The receptors stem from a human donor with ulcerative colitis or Crohn's disease, or a healthy co-twin of an affected twin (not recorded which).

This chain links TRBV5-4 with TRBJ2-3; TCRdb calls TRBD2, which cannot be checked without DNA. CDR3 length: 16 residues. CDR1 is SGHNT and CDR2 is YYREEE in the germline V gene (reference sequence). The CDR3 sequence is CASRSQGLANTDTQYF.

The rearrangement links TRBV5-1 to TRBJ2-7; no DNA is available, so the TRBD1 call from TCRdb remains unchecked. Per the germline V gene, CDR1 is SGHRS and CDR2 is YFSETQ. This CDR3 has 14 residues. The CDR3 region is CASSRTGPSGEQYF. Based on the CDR3 plus reference TRBV5-1 and TRBJ2-7, the full variable domain is KAGVTQTPRYLIKTRGQQVTLSCSPISGHRSVSWYQQTPGQGLQFLFEYFSETQRNKGNFPGRFSGRQFSNSRSEMNVSTLELGDSALYLCASSRTGPSGEQYFGPGTRLTVT.

CDR3 loop: CASSEGARNQPQHF. This chain joins TRBV6-2 or TRBV6-3 and TRBJ1-5; TCRdb outputs TRBD1, but without DNA this stays unchecked. The CDR3 sequence is 14 residues long. The germline CDR1 and CDR2 sequences are MNHEY and SVGEGT.